Presented here are 30 T cell receptor beta chains from one specimen sequenced in a study of graft-versus-host responses after intestinal transplantation. Method: immunoSEQ multiplex PCR; TCRdb's copy keeps in-frame clones and lacks some. This sample yields around 100,000 clones, of which around 92% are seen a single time; 1.2% belongs to the top ten. These receptors are not linked to any known antigen. The sequenced sample was unstimulated CD8+ T cells sorted from spleen or lymph node cells, obtained before transplant. The receptors were sampled from a human donor who was the organ donor for an intestinal transplant.

V is TRBV5-6 and J is TRBJ2-7, with no clear D. The CDR3 covers 12 residues. The V end lost 4 bases, the J end lost 6 bases, and 11 bases lay between the germline ends. Germline V gene sequence: CDR1 SGHDT, CDR2 YYEEEE. The CDR3 protein is CASSPVMGEQYF. The CDR3 DNA reads as TGTGCCAGCAGCCCGGTAATGGGCGAGCAGTACTTC.

J is TRBJ2-1 and V is TRBV19; a weak D match, TRBD1 (6 bases). V was cut by 1 base and J by 4 bases, with 8 bases left in between. The CDR3 totals 14 residues. Germline loops: CDR1 LNHDA, CDR2 SQIVND (reference sequence). DNA for the CDR3: TGTGCCAGTAGTATAGTACAGGGTTACAATGAGCAGTTCTTC. Its protein product is CASSIVQGYNEQFF.

The gene calls are TRBV5-1 and TRBJ2-7; 10 bases align to TRBD1. The germline gives CDR1 SGHRS, CDR2 YFSETQ. The CDR3 runs to 14 residues. The J segment lost 5 bases and the V segment lost 0 bases, leaving 2 bases of the junction unmatched. The CDR3 protein is CASSLGGQGHEQYF. CDR3 bases: TGCGCCAGCAGCTTGGGGGGACAGGGGCACGAGCAGTACTTC. Based on the CDR3 plus reference TRBV5-1 and TRBJ2-7, the full variable domain is KAGVTQTPRYLIKTRGQQVTLSCSPISGHRSVSWYQQTPGQGLQFLFEYFSETQRNKGNFPGRFSGRQFSNSRSEMNVSTLELGDSALYLCASSLGGQGHEQYFGPGTRLTVT.

J is TRBJ1-2 and V is TRBV10-2; D is possibly TRBD1 (5 bases). CDR3 length: 13 residues. The V gene's germline CDR1 is WSHSY and CDR2 SAAADI. V lost 2 bases to trimming and J lost 5 bases, with 9 bases between them. CDR3 in DNA: TGCGCCAGCAGTGAGATCAGGGTGTATGGCTACACCTTC. It encodes CASSEIRVYGYTF.

This sequence joins TRBV11-3 and TRBJ2-7, with TRBD2 matching over 11 bases. Germline loops: CDR1 SGHNT, CDR2 YENEEA. Trimming at V came to 4 bases and at J to 4 bases, leaving 3 bases not matched to a gene. The CDR3 sequence is 14 residues long. The CDR3, as DNA: TGTGCCAGCAGCTCCTGGACTAGCGGGTACGAGCAGTACTTC. Translation: CASSSWTSGYEQYF.

The chain couples TRBV10-3 to TRBJ1-2; D ambiguous. Trimming stripped 7 bases from V and 4 bases from J, with 7 bases between. The germline CDR1 and CDR2 sequences are ENHRY and SYGVKD. The CDR3 has 11 residues. CDR3 amino acids: CAIKGSYGYTF. The DNA for the CDR3 is TGTGCCATCAAGGGCAGCTATGGCTACACCTTC.

This chain's CDR3 is CASSRWTGMNTEAFF. DNA of the CDR3: TGCGCCAGCAGCCGATGGACAGGGATGAACACTGAAGCTTTCTTT. V is TRBV5-1 and J is TRBJ1-1; 8 bases are a match to TRBD1. The CDR3 runs 15 residues. Germline CDR1 SGHRS, CDR2 YFSETQ. The V segment lost 4 bases and the J segment 0 bases; nucleotides outside the gene matches: 5.

In its sample, this clone was seen a few times. The rearrangement uses TRBV4-3 and TRBJ1-1, with a tentative D call TRBD1 (5 bases). There are 14 residues in the CDR3. The V and J ends lost 1 base and 4 bases respectively, with 10 bases between them. Germline V gene lookup returns CDR1 LGHNA and CDR2 YSLEER. CDR3 in amino acids: CASSQVGGATEAFF. Here the CDR3 DNA reads TGCGCCAGCAGCCAAGTCGGAGGGGCCACTGAAGCTTTCTTT.

The rearrangement joins TRBV5-1 to TRBJ2-3, with 7 bases aligning to TRBD2. The J segment lost 2 bases and the V segment lost 4 bases, leaving 7 bases of the junction unmatched. Germline V gene lookup returns CDR1 SGHRS and CDR2 YFSETQ. The CDR3 contains 15 residues. The CDR3 reads CASSPLAAHTDTQYF. Written as DNA, the CDR3 is TGCGCCAGCAGCCCCCTAGCGGCACACACAGATACGCAGTATTTT. Full variable domain (outside the CDR3, taken from reference TRBV5-1 and TRBJ2-3): KAGVTQTPRYLIKTRGQQVTLSCSPISGHRSVSWYQQTPGQGLQFLFEYFSETQRNKGNFPGRFSGRQFSNSRSEMNVSTLELGDSALYLCASSPLAAHTDTQYFGPGTRLTVL.

This clone was observed once. This rearrangement joins TRBV11-3 to TRBJ2-7; D gene unclear. Germline V gene lookup returns CDR1 SGHNT and CDR2 YENEEA. Trimming cost V 0 bases and J 2 bases, with 11 bases left between them. The CDR3 has 15 amino acids. The CDR3 DNA reads as TGTGCCAGCAGCTTAGAAAGCACTCGAACCTACGAGCAGTACTTC. Its translation is CASSLESTRTYEQYF.

This chain connects TRBV7-9 to TRBJ2-1; TRBD2 matches at 8 bases. The CDR3 loop spans 14 amino acids. V shed 5 bases, J shed 4 bases, and the junction held 4 bases outside the gene matches. Germline V gives CDR1 SEHNR, CDR2 FQNEAQ (reference sequence). The CDR3 bases are TGTGCCAGCAGCCCCCCTAGCGGGTACAATGAGCAGTTCTTC. The encoded protein is CASSPPSGYNEQFF.

The chain is built from TRBV2 and TRBJ1-1; D is unclear. The CDR3 runs 11 residues. Per the germline V gene, CDR1 is SNHLY and CDR2 is FYNNEI. Between the trimmed V and J ends, which lost 4 bases and 7 bases, there was a span of 7 bases. CDR3 nucleotides: TGTGCCAGCAGTGGGCAGGATGAAGCTTTCTTT. As protein: CASSGQDEAFF.

The chain combines TRBV19 with TRBJ2-3, with TRBD1 identical over 8 bases. The CDR3 loop spans 20 amino acids. The germline V gene encodes CDR1 LNHDA and CDR2 SQIVND (reference sequence). V trimming: 1 base; J trimming: 1 base; junction bases outside the gene matches: 16. The CDR3, as DNA: TGTGCCAGTAGTATAGTCGGGACAGGAGTTTTCCCCTATGGCACAGATACGCAGTATTTT. Amino acids: CASSIVGTGVFPYGTDTQYF.

The V gene is TRBV5-4, the J gene TRBJ2-7; D may be TRBD2 (6 bases). There are 16 residues in the CDR3. Trimming stripped 4 bases from V and 3 bases from J, with 20 bases between. Germline assignment: CDR1 SGHNT and CDR2 YYREEE (reference sequence). The chain's CDR3 is CASSPRGAGKVYEQYF. CDR3 DNA: TGTGCCAGCAGCCCGAGGGGAGCGGGTAAAGTCTACGAGCAGTACTTC.

This chain links TRBV7-8 with TRBJ2-7, with 9 nucleotides matching TRBD1. Germline assignment: CDR1 SGHVS and CDR2 FQNEAQ. This CDR3 contains 14 residues. J was trimmed by 5 bases and V by 3 bases; bases with no gene match: 5. CDR3 in DNA: TGTGCCAGCAGCTTTGGCACAGGGGGCGACGAGCAGTACTTC. Translated, it gives CASSFGTGGDEQYF.

This clone was counted a single time. V and J are TRBV19 and TRBJ1-1; no firm D call. Germline-derived CDR1 and CDR2 are LNHDA and SQIVND (reference sequence). V lost 10 bases, J lost 5 bases, and 23 bases lay in between. This CDR3 has 15 residues. CDR3 region: CATKSPAVVGTEAFF. In DNA, the CDR3 is TGTGCCACCAAATCCCCAGCGGTGGTGGGGACTGAAGCTTTCTTT.

CDR3 sequence reads: CATSRDSWSYSNQPQHF. The CDR3, as DNA: TGTGCCACCAGCAGAGACTCGTGGTCTTATAGCAATCAGCCCCAGCATTTT. V is TRBV15 and J is TRBJ1-5; D gene unclear. The ends were cut back, 0 bases at V and 0 bases at J, with 12 bases in the middle. The germline V gene encodes CDR1 LNHNV and CDR2 YYDKDF (reference sequence). This CDR3 region has 17 residues.

The CDR3 reads CATWTEANYGYTF. The CDR3 DNA reads TGTGCTACCTGGACGGAAGCTAACTATGGCTACACCTTC. This chain joins TRBV12-5 and TRBJ1-2; D is uncertain. The CDR3 extends over 13 amino acids. Trimming left V 10 bases short and J 0 bases short, with 12 bases between. In germline, CDR1 is LGHNT, CDR2 FRNRAP.

This chain uses TRBV7-9 with TRBJ2-5; D is uncertain. The CDR3 sequence is 14 residues long. The V and J ends lost 1 base and 1 base respectively, with 7 bases between them. From germline, CDR1 is SEHNR and CDR2 FQNEAQ (reference sequence). As DNA, the CDR3 is TGTGCCAGCAGCTTAGAACAGTTCCAAGAGACCCAGTACTTC. Its translation is CASSLEQFQETQYF.

The chain employs TRBV4-1 and TRBJ2-1, with D uncertain. Trimming stripped 2 bases from V and 10 bases from J, with 12 bases between. CDR1 MGHRA and CDR2 YSYEKL come from the germline V gene. This CDR3 contains 13 residues. The CDR3 region is CASSQLLLNEQFF. Written as DNA, the CDR3 is TGCGCCAGCAGCCAACTACTACTGAACGAGCAGTTCTTC.

This chain links TRBV9 with TRBJ2-3; the D gene is possibly TRBD1 (6 bases). V was trimmed by 0 bases and J by 2 bases, leaving 10 bases between them. Germline CDR1 is SGDLS and CDR2 is YYNGEE. CDR3 size: 15 residues. Here the CDR3 reads CASSVVGGITDTQYF. For the CDR3, the DNA is TGTGCCAGCAGCGTAGTAGGGGGAATCACAGATACGCAGTATTTT.

The chain recombines TRBV19 with TRBJ2-7; tentative D call: TRBD1 (6 bases). This CDR3 comprises 13 residues. Trimming took off 5 bases at V and 7 bases at J, with 15 bases between the two ends. The V gene's germline CDR1 is LNHDA and CDR2 SQIVND (reference sequence). As DNA, the CDR3 is TGTGCCAGTAGTCTTACAGGGATTCAAGAGCAGTACTTC. This encodes CASSLTGIQEQYF.

CDR3 in DNA: TGTGCCAGCAGCGCTCAGGGTTATGGCTACACCTTC. Translated, it gives CASSAQGYGYTF. The rearrangement uses TRBV9 and TRBJ1-2, with D possibly being TRBD1 (5 bases). Trimming shortened V by 3 bases and J by 5 bases, and 8 bases separated the two germline ends. The CDR3 contains 12 residues. In germline, CDR1 is SGDLS, CDR2 YYNGEE.

The gene calls are TRBV28 and TRBJ1-5, with D perhaps matching TRBD1 (6 bases). V was shortened by 2 bases and J by 4 bases, with 12 bases between the two germline ends. There are 15 residues in the CDR3. Germline V CDR1 and CDR2: MDHEN, SYDVKM. CDR3 in DNA: TGTGCCAGCAGTTTAGGGTGGGGGGCAAATCAGCCCCAGCATTTT. Translating it yields CASSLGWGANQPQHF.

The chain carries TRBV28 and TRBJ2-1; D might be TRBD2 (5 bases). From germline, CDR1 is MDHEN and CDR2 SYDVKM. The CDR3 extends over 17 amino acids. V dropped 3 bases and J dropped 8 bases, with 23 bases sitting between them. The CDR3 DNA follows: TGTGCCAGCAGTTTTCCAACCGAGCGGTCCCCTTGGGATGAGCAGTTCTTC. Its protein product is CASSFPTERSPWDEQFF.

The chain combines TRBV6-5 with TRBJ1-2, with D maybe TRBD1 (6 bases). V shed 0 bases and J shed 2 bases, with 10 bases lying between them. This CDR3 is 15 amino acids long. Germline CDR1 and CDR2: MNHEY and SVGAGI. Here the CDR3 reads CASSYSQGTNYGYTF. The CDR3 DNA is TGTGCCAGCAGTTACTCGCAGGGGACCAACTATGGCTACACCTTC.

The rearrangement joins TRBV4-1 to TRBJ2-7, with D possibly TRBD1 on 6 matching bases. V was cut by 1 base and J by 2 bases, with 12 bases left in between. The CDR3 is made up of 15 amino acids. Germline V CDR1 and CDR2: MGHRA, YSYEKL. The CDR3: CASSQVLDRPYEQYF. CDR3 in DNA: TGCGCCAGCAGCCAAGTGCTAGACAGGCCCTACGAGCAGTACTTC.

In its sample, this clone was seen once. V usage is TRBV7-9 and J usage is TRBJ2-7; no reliable D call. Germline V lookup: CDR1 SEHNR, CDR2 FQNEAQ (reference sequence). Trimming stripped 4 bases from V and 1 base from J, with 11 bases between. This CDR3 region has 14 residues. The CDR3 DNA reads as TGTGCCAGCAGCTCCCCCCTACGTTCCTACGAGCAGTACTTC. It specifies CASSSPLRSYEQYF.

This chain joins TRBV11-2 and TRBJ2-2, with 10 nucleotides matching TRBD2. CDR3 size: 17 residues. V lost 5 bases to trimming and J lost 6 bases; unmatched junction nucleotides: 12. The germline gives CDR1 SGHAT, CDR2 FQNNGV. CDR3 nucleotides: TGTGCCAGCAGCCCACCGCAGCGGGGGGGGTTATCCGGGGAGCTGTTTTTT. It yields the protein CASSPPQRGGLSGELFF.

The table lists this clone with a few counts. The sample carries other DNA sequences with the same CDR3. This chain links TRBV19 with TRBJ2-1; D gene uncertain. This CDR3 comprises 13 residues. With 1 base removed from V and 4 bases from J, the gap between germline ends came to 5 bases. Germline V gives CDR1 LNHDA, CDR2 SQIVND (reference sequence). CDR3 nucleotide sequence: TGTGCCAGTAGTATAGGTGGATACAATGAGCAGTTCTTC. This translates into CASSIGGYNEQFF. The variable domain in full, with the rest retrieved from reference TRBV19 and TRBJ2-1, is DGGITQSPKYLFRKEGQNVTLSCEQNLNHDAMYWYRQDPGQGLRLIYYSQIVNDFQKGDIAEGYSVSREKKESFPLTVTSAQKNPTAFYLCASSIGGYNEQFFGPGTRLTVL.